These T cell receptor beta chains were read from a single sample in a study of early T cells in non-severe SARS-CoV-2 infection. One entry per CDR3 protein results from TCRdb running MiXCR on the 5' RACE reads. The table lists 40,000 to 60,000 distinct CDR3 sequences, over 3.5% of them singletons. Material: whole blood. All receptors derive from an adult who was a healthcare worker with PCR-confirmed SARS-CoV-2 infection or an uninfected control (not recorded which). CDR3s include the opening cysteine and the closing phenylalanine or tryptophan.

TRBJ2-1,TRBV18,CASSPDRVRYNEQFF
TRBJ2-1,TRBV20-1,CSAREGDNEQFF
TRBJ2-5,TRBV12-3/TRBV12-4,CASRPQAGGETQYF
TRBJ2-2,TRBV9,CASSVNVRGELFF
TRBJ2-7,TRBV20-1,CSAPRDLGYEQYF
TRBJ2-7,TRBV7-2,CASSLIAGASYEQYF
TRBJ2-7,TRBV9,CASPLRDIVNEQYF
TRBJ1-2,TRBV27,CASSRQGVGGYTF
TRBJ1-5,TRBV27,CASSLRQAWGPQHF
TRBJ2-1,TRBV12-5,CASGPTTSGPGFEQFF
TRBJ2-1,TRBV20-1,CSWLAGATNEQFF
TRBJ2-5,TRBV7-9,CASSWSARLTQETQYF
TRBJ2-5,TRBV20-1,CSAHGTSGRETQYF
TRBJ2-6,TRBV6-1,CASSERNSGANVLTF
TRBJ2-7,TRBV5-1,CASSLVGQGSYEQYF
TRBJ2-1,TRBV10-1,CATSEGAGGSYNEQFF
TRBJ2-2,TRBV7-3,CASSLMGSVPLANTGELFF
TRBJ2-1,TRBV7-9,CASSDGGRNEQFF
TRBJ2-1,TRBV4-1,CASSQDVKGTGYNEQFF
TRBJ2-3,TRBV5-6,CASSQGYADTQYF
TRBJ2-1,TRBV7-8,CASSLVTGDLQEQFF
TRBJ2-3,TRBV27,CASRSSGRGDTQYF
TRBJ1-4,TRBV5-1,CASSPGPPPDEKLFF
TRBJ2-5,TRBV2,CASTGTYQETQYF
TRBJ2-2,TRBV3-1,CASSLANTGELFF
TRBJ2-1,TRBV7-9,CASSATSGGPYNEQFF
TRBJ1-1,TRBV6-6,CASSRKGTGPGEAFF
TRBJ1-1,TRBV19,CASTGSRTEAFF